Below are 22 T cell receptor beta chains sequenced from a single sample in a study of CXCR3-negative and CXCR3-positive naive CD8 T cells. The authors prepared UMI-labeled TRB cDNA libraries by 5' RACE. TCRdb re-called the 5' RACE reads; one entry per CDR3 protein, DNA not given. This table lists some 130,000 distinct CDR3 sequences. Sequencing was done on a sample of naive CXCR3- CD8+ T cells from blood. Subset reported: CD45RO-CCR7+CD27+CD95- naive CD8+ T cells lacking CXCR3 (TNR3-). The origin of the receptors is a human donor in good health. Some clones in this sample may be carry-over from other donors' samples.

The chain uses TRBV6-6 and TRBJ1-5; checking the TCRdb D call of TRBD1 is not possible without DNA. The CDR3 covers 16 residues. Germline values: CDR1 MNHNY, CDR2 SVGAGI (reference sequence). The CDR3 loop reads CASSTGHPYSNQPQHF.

J is TRBJ2-3 and V is TRBV15; the TCRdb D gene call, TRBD1, has no DNA to confirm it. Looked up from germline, CDR1 is LNHNV and CDR2 is YYDKDF (reference sequence). This CDR3 has 15 amino acids. CDR3 amino acids: CATTDRTGPGDTQYF.

J is TRBJ2-1 and V is TRBV29-1; the D call of TRBD2 rests on TCRdb alone, since no DNA is present to check it. Germline V gene sequence: CDR1 SQVTM, CDR2 ANQGSEA. The CDR3 runs to 14 residues. CDR3 region: CSVPGGTDYNEQFF.

The V and J genes are TRBV6-2 or TRBV6-3 and TRBJ1-6. The CDR3 is made up of 15 amino acids. Germline V lookup: CDR1 MNHEY, CDR2 SVGEGT. The CDR3 protein is CASTNPGLNNSPLHF.

V usage is TRBV5-1 and J usage is TRBJ2-7; no DNA is available, so the TRBD1 call from TCRdb remains unchecked. This CDR3 is built from 19 residues. Germline V lookup: CDR1 SGHRS, CDR2 YFSETQ. CDR3 sequence reads: CASSLRDPDPLERAYEQYF. Variable domain in full (rest from reference TRBV5-1 and TRBJ2-7): KAGVTQTPRYLIKTRGQQVTLSCSPISGHRSVSWYQQTPGQGLQFLFEYFSETQRNKGNFPGRFSGRQFSNSRSEMNVSTLELGDSALYLCASSLRDPDPLERAYEQYFGPGTRLTVT.

The CDR3 loop is CASSYIFSHRGSYNEQFF. The chain uses TRBV6-5 and TRBJ2-1; TCRdb picks TRBD2, but there is no DNA to check that call. CDR3 length: 18 amino acids. The V gene's germline CDR1 is MNHEY and CDR2 SVGAGI.

The chain's CDR3 is CASSVEAGEWYNEQFF. V usage is TRBV9 and J usage is TRBJ2-1; TCRdb returns TRBD2, unconfirmable since there is no DNA. Per germline, CDR1 SGDLS and CDR2 YYNGEE. The length of the CDR3 is 16 residues.

The chain is built from TRBV27 and TRBJ1-1; the TRBD1 assignment by TCRdb is unverifiable without DNA. The CDR3 covers 13 residues. Germline V gene sequence: CDR1 MNHEY, CDR2 SMNVEV (reference sequence). CDR3 region: CASRTGTNTEAFF.

The rearrangement joins TRBV6-4 to TRBJ2-1. Germline-derived CDR1 and CDR2 are MRHNA and SNTAGT. The CDR3 is 18 amino acids. The CDR3 region is CASSDQITSGRAYNEQFF.

The chain uses TRBV7-9 and TRBJ1-5; TCRdb designates TRBD1, a call that cannot be tested without DNA. Germline-derived CDR1 and CDR2 are SEHNR and FQNEAQ (reference sequence). The CDR3 runs 15 residues. CDR3 sequence: CASSSAGHLNQPQHF.

V is TRBV5-1 and J is TRBJ1-1; TCRdb designates TRBD1, a call that cannot be tested without DNA. Per germline, CDR1 SGHRS and CDR2 YFSETQ. CDR3 length equals 17 residues. CDR3 protein: CASSLFQGMNMNTEAFF.

The chain uses TRBV30 and TRBJ2-7. The CDR3 contains 13 residues. Looked up from germline, CDR1 is GTSNPN and CDR2 is SVGIG (reference sequence). The CDR3 loop reads CAWSVRMADEQYF.

V is TRBV28 and J is TRBJ1-5; with no DNA, the TCRdb D assignment of TRBD1 cannot be verified. This CDR3 spans 15 amino acids. The germline gives CDR1 MDHEN, CDR2 SYDVKM. The CDR3 loop reads CASSFYAGGDQPQHF.

The chain uses TRBV14 and TRBJ2-5; TCRdb designates TRBD1, a call that cannot be tested without DNA. Germline lookup yields CDR1 SGHDN and CDR2 FVKESK. There are 15 residues in the CDR3. CDR3 sequence reads: CASSQVLGARETQYF.

V gene TRBV13 combines with J gene TRBJ2-1; TCRdb selects TRBD1, and the lack of DNA leaves this call unchecked. Germline assignment: CDR1 PRHDT and CDR2 FYEKMQ (reference sequence). The CDR3 loop spans 15 amino acids. The CDR3: CASSSRGPTYNEQFF.

This rearrangement joins TRBV7-6 to TRBJ1-6. The CDR3 length is 19 residues. Per germline, CDR1 SGHVS and CDR2 FNYEAQ. This chain's CDR3 is CASSLAVWEPSSYNSPLHF.

The J gene is TRBJ2-7, the V gene TRBV28; TCRdb proposes TRBD1, but this gene call is untestable without DNA. The CDR3 is made up of 13 amino acids. The germline CDR1 and CDR2 sequences are MDHEN and SYDVKM. CDR3 sequence: CASTLWKSYEQYF.

The chain recombines TRBV5-1 with TRBJ2-5; TCRdb's D call, TRBD2, is unchecked because there is no DNA. Germline V gives CDR1 SGHRS, CDR2 YFSETQ. The CDR3 length is 19 residues. The CDR3: CASSPSLAGGPAGQETQYF.

V gene TRBV20-1 combines with J gene TRBJ1-2; the TRBD1 assignment by TCRdb is unverifiable without DNA. The CDR3 totals 14 residues. Germline values: CDR1 DFQATT, CDR2 SNEGSKA (reference sequence). CDR3 in amino acids: CSVRDRELPYGYTF.

V gene TRBV29-1 combines with J gene TRBJ2-7; the TCRdb D gene call, TRBD1, has no DNA to confirm it. Germline V lookup: CDR1 SQVTM, CDR2 ANQGSEA. This CDR3 comprises 17 residues. This CDR3 reads CSVAGFARTGGTYEQYF.

The rearrangement uses TRBV20-1 and TRBJ2-1; TCRdb returns TRBD1, unconfirmable since there is no DNA. The length of the CDR3 is 16 residues. Germline V lookup: CDR1 DFQATT, CDR2 SNEGSKA (reference sequence). The CDR3: CSARDPLGREYNEQFF.

The V call is TRBV20-1, the J call TRBJ2-7; TCRdb lists TRBD2, though no DNA is available to test this call. CDR1 DFQATT and CDR2 SNEGSKA come from the germline V gene (reference sequence). CDR3 length equals 13 residues. This CDR3 reads CSARPSGSYEQYF.